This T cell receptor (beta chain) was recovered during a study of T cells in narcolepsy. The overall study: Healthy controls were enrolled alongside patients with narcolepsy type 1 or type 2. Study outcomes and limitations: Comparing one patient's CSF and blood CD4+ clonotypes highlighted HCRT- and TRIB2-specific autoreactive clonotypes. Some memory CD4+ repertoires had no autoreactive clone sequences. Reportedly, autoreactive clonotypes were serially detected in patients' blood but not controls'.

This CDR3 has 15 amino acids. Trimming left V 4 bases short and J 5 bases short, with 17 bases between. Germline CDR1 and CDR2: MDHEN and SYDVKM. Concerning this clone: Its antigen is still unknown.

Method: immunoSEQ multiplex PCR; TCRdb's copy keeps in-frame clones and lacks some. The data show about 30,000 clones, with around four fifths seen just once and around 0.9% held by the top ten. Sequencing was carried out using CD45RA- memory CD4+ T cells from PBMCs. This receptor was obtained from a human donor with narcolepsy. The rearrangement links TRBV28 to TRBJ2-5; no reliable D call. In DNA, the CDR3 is TGTGCCAGCAGTTCAACCGGGCCTTTAGGGGAGACCCAGTACTTC. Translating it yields CASSSTGPLGETQYF.